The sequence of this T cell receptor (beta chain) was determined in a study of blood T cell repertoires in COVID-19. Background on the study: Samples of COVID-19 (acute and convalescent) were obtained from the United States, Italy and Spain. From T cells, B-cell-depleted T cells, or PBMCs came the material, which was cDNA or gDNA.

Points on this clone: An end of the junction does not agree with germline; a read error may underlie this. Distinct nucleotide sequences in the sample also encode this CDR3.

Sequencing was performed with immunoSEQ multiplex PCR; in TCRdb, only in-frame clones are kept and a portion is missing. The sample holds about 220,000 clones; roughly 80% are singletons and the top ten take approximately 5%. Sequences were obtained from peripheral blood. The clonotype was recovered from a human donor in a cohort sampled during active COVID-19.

Written as DNA, the CDR3 is TGTGCCAGTAGTTTACAAAGGACTCGCAGTTCACCCCTCCACTTT. Translated: CASSLQRTRSSPLHF. The chain couples TRBV28 to TRBJ1-6, with D hard to call. From germline, CDR1 is MDHEN and CDR2 SYDVKM. The CDR3 length is 15 residues. The full variable domain, rest sourced from reference TRBV28 and TRBJ1-6, is DVKVTQSSRYLVKRTGEKVFLECVQDMDHENMFWYRQDPGLGLRLIYFSYDVKMKEKGDIPEGYSVSREKKERFSLILESASTNQTSMYLCASSLQRTRSSPLHFGNGTRLTVT.